The sample holds a few counts of the clone carrying this T cell receptor beta chain. As processed by the authors: Because ImmunoSEQ provided only junction sequences with no quality scores, the filtering differed. The protocol was immunoSEQ multiplex PCR, while the TCRdb copy is restricted to in-frame clones and leaves out a portion. V, J and clone size reflect that table, while D and trimming were determined from the DNA. The sample shows a few million clones, more than 80% of them seen only once. This record comes from a study of shared clonotypes between healthy human individuals. The CDR3 extends over 10 amino acids. Germline CDR1 reads DFQATT; CDR2 reads SNEGSKA (reference sequence).

The specimen was naive CD4+ T cells sorted from blood. As for subset: CD45RA+ positively selected. The origin of this receptor is a man between 18 and 35 years old in good health. V and J are TRBV20-1 and TRBJ1-4, with 7 positions matching TRBD1. The chain's CDR3 is CRTGSEKLFF. The DNA for the CDR3 is TGCAGGACAGGGAGTGAAAAACTGTTTTTT.